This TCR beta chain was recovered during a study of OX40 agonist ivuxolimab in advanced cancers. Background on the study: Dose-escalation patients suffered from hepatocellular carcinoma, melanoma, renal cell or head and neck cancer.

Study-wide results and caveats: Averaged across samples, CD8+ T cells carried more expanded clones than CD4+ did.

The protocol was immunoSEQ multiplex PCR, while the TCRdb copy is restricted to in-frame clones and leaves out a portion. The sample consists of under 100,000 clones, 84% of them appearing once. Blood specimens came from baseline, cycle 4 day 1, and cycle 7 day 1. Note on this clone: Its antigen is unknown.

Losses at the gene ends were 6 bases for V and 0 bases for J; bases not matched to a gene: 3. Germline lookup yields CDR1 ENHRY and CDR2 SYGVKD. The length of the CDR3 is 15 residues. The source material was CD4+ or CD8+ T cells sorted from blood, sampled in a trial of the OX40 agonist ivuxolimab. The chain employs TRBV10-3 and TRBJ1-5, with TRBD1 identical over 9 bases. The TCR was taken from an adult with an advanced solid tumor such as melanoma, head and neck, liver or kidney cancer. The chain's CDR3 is CAISRDRDSNQPQHF. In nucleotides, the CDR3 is TGTGCCATCAGCCGGGACAGGGATAGCAATCAGCCCCAGCATTTT.